This TCR beta chain was identified during a study of T-cell memory formation after mild COVID-19. Germline CDR1 reads LGHNA; CDR2 reads YNFKEQ. Trimming shortened V by 0 bases and J by 9 bases, and 15 bases separated the two germline ends. The CDR3 has 15 residues. In this sample, this clonotype turned up a few times. TCRdb reanalysed the 5' RACE reads using MiXCR and keeps one entry per CDR3 protein. The repertoire holds just under 50,000 distinct CDR3 sequences, with 12% as singletons. Sequenced sample: PBMCs or a T cell subset sorted from them (not recorded which). V usage is TRBV4-2 and J usage is TRBJ2-1; D remains ambiguous. The sequence derives from a man aged 18 to 29 who had mild COVID-19 (a few samples of this study predate the infection). Cell type and time point are not known. The CDR3 spells CASSQDFVDIIEQFF. CDR3 DNA sequence: TGTGCCAGCAGCCAAGATTTTGTGGATATTATTGAGCAGTTCTTC.